The 17 T cell receptor beta chains reported below all come from one sample, sequenced in a study of tumor-infiltrating lymphocytes in primary liver carcinoma. Extraction of RNA together with DNA used roughly 20-32 mg of unsorted bulk tissue. Synthesis of TCR beta cDNA was carried out from about 540 ng total RNA with a constant-region primer. Generation of the TCR beta libraries relied on three nested multiplex PCR rounds using slightly modified ARM-PCR. PCR rounds one and two used TRBV1-TRBV30 forward primers with a C-beta reverse primer for about 11 cycles each. MiXCR, run by TCRdb on the multiplex PCR reads, gives a single entry per CDR3 protein. The table has 95,000 to 150,000 distinct CDR3 sequences, 64% seen once. The specimen sequenced was liver tumor tissue from sampling region 3. Regarding subset: tumor region T3, left-lateral pole. The origin of the receptors is an older woman with primary liver carcinoma and hepatitis B virus infection.

V gene TRBV11-2 combines with J gene TRBJ2-7; perhaps TRBD1 as D (6 bases). Germline lookup yields CDR1 SGHAT and CDR2 FQNNGV. V was clipped by 0 bases and J by 6 bases, with 15 bases between them. The CDR3 sequence is 15 residues long. The CDR3 region is CASSLDTSRGIEQYF. As DNA, the CDR3 is TGTGCCAGCAGCTTAGACACCTCAAGGGGGATCGAGCAGTACTTC. The entire variable domain, with the rest obtained from reference TRBV11-2 and TRBJ2-7, is as follows: EAGVAQSPRYKIIEKRQSVAFWCNPISGHATLYWYQQILGQGPKLLIQFQNNGVVDDSQLPKDRFSAERLKGVDSTLKIQPAKLEDSAVYLCASSLDTSRGIEQYFGPGTRLTVT.

With regard to this clonotype: The final CDR3 position lacks the conserved phenylalanine or tryptophan, pointing to a likely read error. No DNA is shown, since the ends of the CDR3 on it are uncertain; the CDR3 is the one TCRdb lists. V is TRBV4-2 and J is TRBJ2-1; the table's D call, TRBD1, has no DNA check behind it. The CDR3 contains 15 residues when both ends are counted. Germline V CDR1 and CDR2: LGHNA, YNFKEQ. CDR3: CASRQELAGKGERFL.

The V and J genes are TRBV7-9 and TRBJ2-1; 10 positions match TRBD2. The length of the CDR3 is 16 residues. Per germline, CDR1 SEHNR and CDR2 FQNEAQ (reference sequence). Trimming took 4 bases from V and 7 from J; bases not matched to a gene: 10. The CDR3 region has the DNA TGTGCCAGCAGCTCGCGAATTAGCGGGAGGTTAAATGAGCAGTTCTTC. Translated, it gives CASSSRISGRLNEQFF.

This clonotype was detected a few times. Possible read error: a much larger clone is one base away. The J gene is TRBJ2-7, the V gene TRBV7-8; the match to TRBD1 covers 8 bases. The germline V gene has CDR1 SGHVS and CDR2 FQNEAQ. J lost 5 bases, V lost 6 bases, and 9 bases had no gene match. The CDR3 runs 14 residues. The CDR3 DNA sequence: TGTGCCAGCAGTATCGACAGGGGCCCCCACGAGCAGTACTTC. Residues: CASSIDRGPHEQYF.

CDR3 sequence (DNA): TGTGCCAGTAACTTAGCCAGGAGTTACGAGCAGTACTTC. It codes for CASNLARSYEQYF. This chain joins TRBV11-1 and TRBJ2-7; unclear D gene. V was cut by 9 bases and J by 4 bases, with 16 bases left in between. CDR3 length: 13 residues. CDR1 is SGHAT, CDR2 FQDESV, per germline (reference sequence).

This clonotype turned up a few times. A clone one base away is much larger, so this may be a read error. CDR3 DNA sequence: TGCGCCTGCACGGGACAGGTTTCCTACGAGCAGTACTTC. Its translation is CACTGQVSYEQYF. The chain carries TRBV10-2 and TRBJ2-7; 8 nucleotides match TRBD1. CDR3 length: 13 amino acids. V lost 11 bases and J lost 1; bases outside the gene matches: 7. Germline CDR1 and CDR2: WSHSY and SAAADI.

This clonotype came up a few times. The chain's CDR3 is CASSFGLVPSIQYF. CDR3 bases: TGTGCCAGCAGTTTCGGACTAGTGCCGTCCATTCAGTACTTC. This chain links TRBV28 with TRBJ2-4; the match to TRBD2 covers 7 bases. This CDR3 contains 14 residues. With V trimmed by 3 bases and J by 9 bases, 8 bases remained unmatched. Germline lookup yields CDR1 MDHEN and CDR2 SYDVKM.

On this clonotype itself: Because the CDR3 is missing its conserved closing phenylalanine or tryptophan, this is likely a read error. This rearrangement joins TRBV4-2 to TRBJ2-2, with TRBD2 as a possible D gene (6 bases). The CDR3 covers 16 residues. CDR1 is LGHNA and CDR2 is YNFKEQ in the germline V gene. Trimming removed 3 bases from V and 2 bases from J, with 13 bases in between. The CDR3 DNA sequence: TGTGCCAGCAGCCATATGGGACTCAATAACACCGGGGAGCTGTTTTTG. Translating it yields CASSHMGLNNTGELFL.

Notes on this clonotype: A read error may account for a junction end that differs from germline. V gene TRBV6-5 combines with J gene TRBJ1-1, with D maybe TRBD1 (6 bases). Germline lookup yields CDR1 MNHEY and CDR2 SVGAGI. The CDR3 sequence is 17 residues long. DNA of the CDR3: TGTGCCAGCAGTTCCTCTACAGGGAGAAGGGTGAACTCTGACGCTTTCTTT. The encoded protein is CASSSSTGRRVNSDAFF.

The chain combines TRBV11-2 with TRBJ2-7, with 8 bases that match TRBD2. The CDR3 has 16 residues. V was pared by 7 bases and J by 7 bases, with 18 bases of the junction left unmatched. Germline V CDR1 and CDR2: SGHAT, FQNNGV. This CDR3 is CASTAPGREARREQYF. CDR3 DNA: TGTGCCAGCACGGCTCCTGGGCGGGAGGCAAGAAGGGAGCAGTACTTC.

This clonotype was detected many times. The rearrangement links TRBV28 to TRBJ2-1, with 10 bases that match TRBD2. V gave up 6 bases and J gave up 10 bases; unmatched junction bases: 12. Germline V gives CDR1 MDHEN, CDR2 SYDVKM. The CDR3 contains 15 residues. DNA for the CDR3: TGTGCCAGCAGGGGAGGTCTAGCGGGAGTCGGAGAGCAGTTCTTC. Encoded protein: CASRGGLAGVGEQFF. Full variable domain (rest looked up from reference TRBV28 and TRBJ2-1): DVKVTQSSRYLVKRTGEKVFLECVQDMDHENMFWYRQDPGLGLRLIYFSYDVKMKEKGDIPEGYSVSREKKERFSLILESASTNQTSMYLCASRGGLAGVGEQFFGPGTRLTVL.

Details on this clonotype: Because the CDR3's place on the DNA is in doubt, the DNA is left out and the CDR3 is given as listed by TCRdb. The chain carries TRBV6-6 and TRBJ2-2. The V gene's germline CDR1 is MNHNY and CDR2 SVGAGI (reference sequence). The CDR3 has 13 residues if both end residues are counted. CDR3 in amino acids: CTSVIRGGGDLFF.

The sample holds many counts of this clonotype. The chain employs TRBV6-6 and TRBJ1-5; 7 positions match TRBD1. The length of the CDR3 is 14 residues. Germline CDR1 MNHNY, CDR2 SVGAGI (reference sequence). J was trimmed by 5 bases and V by 2 bases; bases with no gene match: 3. CDR3 coding DNA: TGTGCCAGCAGTTACGACAGGGCGGATCAGCCCCAGCATTTT. It translates to CASSYDRADQPQHF.

This clonotype has at least ten counts. The CDR3 DNA reads TGTGCCAGCAGCTTGGGATACGATGAAAAACTGTTTTTT. Protein product: CASSLGYDEKLFF. The chain has TRBV7-9 and TRBJ1-4, with D uncertain. V was pared by 3 bases and J by 6 bases, with 8 bases between. The CDR3 sequence is 13 residues long. From germline, CDR1 is SEHNR and CDR2 FQNEAQ (reference sequence).

This clonotype was observed a handful of times. The CDR3 here is CASSPSGGTDTQYF. The CDR3 region has the DNA TGTGCCAGCAGTCCTAGCGGGGGCACAGATACGCAGTATTTT. The chain joins TRBV7-9 to TRBJ2-3; TRBD2 agrees at 9 bases. The CDR3 totals 14 residues. V lost 6 bases, J lost 1 base, and 2 bases stayed unmatched. Germline V gene sequence: CDR1 SEHNR, CDR2 FQNEAQ (reference sequence).

In its sample, this clonotype was seen once. The chain uses TRBV28 and TRBJ1-1, with a weak D call TRBD1 (5 bases). The CDR3 runs to 13 residues. Germline lookup yields CDR1 MDHEN and CDR2 SYDVKM. V was trimmed by 10 bases and J by 0 bases, leaving 12 bases between them. The CDR3 is CANTDTLNTEAFF. DNA of the CDR3: TGTGCCAACACGGACACGCTGAACACTGAAGCTTTCTTT.

J is TRBJ2-5 and V is TRBV11-2, with unresolved D. The better agreement between TRBJ2-1 and the DNA end casts doubt on the J call. Germline CDR1 reads SGHAT; CDR2 reads FQNNGV. The CDR3 runs to 13 residues. The CDR3 sequence is CASSLRAGETQFF. The CDR3 DNA follows: TGTGCCAGCAGCCTAAGGGCAGGAGAGACCCAGTTCTTC.